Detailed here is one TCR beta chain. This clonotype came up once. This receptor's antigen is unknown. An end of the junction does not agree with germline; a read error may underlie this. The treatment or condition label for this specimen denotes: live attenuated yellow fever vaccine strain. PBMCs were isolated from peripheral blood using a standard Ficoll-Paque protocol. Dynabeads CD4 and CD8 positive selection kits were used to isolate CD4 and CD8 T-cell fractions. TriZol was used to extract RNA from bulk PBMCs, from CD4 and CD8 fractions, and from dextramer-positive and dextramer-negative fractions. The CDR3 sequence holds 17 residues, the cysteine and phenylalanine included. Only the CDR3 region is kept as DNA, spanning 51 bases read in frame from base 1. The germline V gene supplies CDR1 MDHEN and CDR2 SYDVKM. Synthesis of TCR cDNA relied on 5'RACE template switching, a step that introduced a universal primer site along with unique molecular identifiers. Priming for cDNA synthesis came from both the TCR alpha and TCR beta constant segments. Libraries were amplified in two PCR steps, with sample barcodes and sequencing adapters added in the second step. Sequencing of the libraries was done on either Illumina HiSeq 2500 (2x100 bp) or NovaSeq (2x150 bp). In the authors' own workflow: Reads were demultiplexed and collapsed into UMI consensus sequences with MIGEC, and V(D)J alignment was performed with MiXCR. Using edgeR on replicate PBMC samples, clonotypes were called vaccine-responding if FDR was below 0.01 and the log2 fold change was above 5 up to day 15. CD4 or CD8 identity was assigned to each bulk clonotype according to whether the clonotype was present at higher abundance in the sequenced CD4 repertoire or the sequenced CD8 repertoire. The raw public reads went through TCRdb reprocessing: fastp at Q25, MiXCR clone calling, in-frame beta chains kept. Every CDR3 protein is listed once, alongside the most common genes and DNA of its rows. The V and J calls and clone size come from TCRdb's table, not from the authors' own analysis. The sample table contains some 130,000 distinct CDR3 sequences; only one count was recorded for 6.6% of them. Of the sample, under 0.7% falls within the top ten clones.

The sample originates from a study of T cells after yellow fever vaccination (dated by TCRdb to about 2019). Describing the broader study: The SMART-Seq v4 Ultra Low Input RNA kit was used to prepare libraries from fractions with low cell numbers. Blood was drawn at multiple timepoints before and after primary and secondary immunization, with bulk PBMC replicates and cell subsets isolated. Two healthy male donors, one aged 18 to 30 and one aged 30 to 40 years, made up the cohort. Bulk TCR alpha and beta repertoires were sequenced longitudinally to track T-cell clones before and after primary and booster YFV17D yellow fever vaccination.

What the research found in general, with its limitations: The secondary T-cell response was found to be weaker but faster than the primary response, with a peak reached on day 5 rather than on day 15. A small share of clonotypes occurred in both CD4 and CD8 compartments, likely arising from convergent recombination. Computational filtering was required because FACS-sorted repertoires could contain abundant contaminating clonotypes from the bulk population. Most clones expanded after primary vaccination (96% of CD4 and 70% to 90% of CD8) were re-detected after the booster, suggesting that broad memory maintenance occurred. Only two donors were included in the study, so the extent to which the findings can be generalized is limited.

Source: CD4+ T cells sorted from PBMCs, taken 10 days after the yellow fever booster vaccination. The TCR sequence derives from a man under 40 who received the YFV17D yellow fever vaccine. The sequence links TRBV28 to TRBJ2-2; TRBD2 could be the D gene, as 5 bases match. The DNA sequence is TGTCCCAGCAGTTCAACTAGTTTACAAAAGCTATTCGGGGAGCTGTTTTTT. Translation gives CPSSSTSLQKLFGELFF.